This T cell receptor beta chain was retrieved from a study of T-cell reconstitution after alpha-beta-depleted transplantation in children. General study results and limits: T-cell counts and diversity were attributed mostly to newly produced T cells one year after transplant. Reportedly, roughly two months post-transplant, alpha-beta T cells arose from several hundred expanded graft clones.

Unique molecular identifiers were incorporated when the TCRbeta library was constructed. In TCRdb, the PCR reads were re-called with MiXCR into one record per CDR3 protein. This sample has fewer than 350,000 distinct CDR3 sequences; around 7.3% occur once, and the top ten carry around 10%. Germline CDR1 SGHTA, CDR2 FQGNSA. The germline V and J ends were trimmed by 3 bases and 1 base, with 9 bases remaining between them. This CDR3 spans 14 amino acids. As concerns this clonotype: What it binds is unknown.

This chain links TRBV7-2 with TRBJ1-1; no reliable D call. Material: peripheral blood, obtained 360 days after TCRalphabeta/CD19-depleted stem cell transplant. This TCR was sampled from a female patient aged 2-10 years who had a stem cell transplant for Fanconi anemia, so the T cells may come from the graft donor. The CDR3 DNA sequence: TGTGCCAGCAGCTTCAGCCATGGGAACACTGAAGCTTTCTTT. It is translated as CASSFSHGNTEAFF. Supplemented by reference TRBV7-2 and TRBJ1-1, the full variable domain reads GAGVSQSPSNKVTEKGKDVELRCDPISGHTALYWYRQSLGQGLEFLIYFQGNSAPDKSGLPSDRFSAERTGGSVSTLTIQRTQQEDSAVYLCASSFSHGNTEAFFGQGTRLTVV.